Listed below are T cell receptor beta chains from one sample, sequenced in a study of radiotherapy plus CTLA-4 blockade in lung cancer. Clones were sequenced by immunoSEQ multiplex PCR, and TCRdb holds only the in-frame ones, with some missing. Of under 95,000 clones in the sample, roughly 79% were seen once. Sample: peripheral blood, taken from a patient treated with radiotherapy plus ipilimumab. The source is a human donor with non-small cell lung cancer whose response to radiotherapy plus ipilimumab could not be evaluated. Some clones in this sample may be carry-over from other donors' samples. The CDR3 runs from the conserved cysteine through the conserved F or W. Fields, in order: J gene, D gene, V gene, clone size, CDR3 protein, CDR3 DNA. A D gene is named only where the DNA matches it firmly. Size is stated for part of the rows, as once, few or many counts, or as a class when the clone is expanded.

TRBJ2-3,.,TRBV20-1,.,CSASVDTQYF,TGCAGTGCCAGTGTGGATACGCAGTATTTT
TRBJ1-2,TRBD1,TRBV28,.,CASSSHLSQGARGYTF,TGTGCCAGCAGTTCGCACTTATCACAGGGGGCGCGGGGCTACACCTTC
TRBJ1-1,.,TRBV25-1,.,CASSGAGRFKAFF,TGTGCCAGCAGTGGGGCAGGGCGATTCAAAGCTTTCTTT
TRBJ2-5,.,TRBV7-8,.,CASSLGLRGETQYF,TGTGCCAGCAGCTTAGGTCTACGGGGAGAGACCCAGTACTTC
TRBJ2-5,TRBD2,TRBV11-2,.,CASSFVGTRETQYF,TGTGCCAGCAGCTTCGTCGGGACTAGAGAGACCCAGTACTTC
TRBJ2-1,.,TRBV4-1,.,CASSLMGSRDNEQFF,TGCGCCAGCAGCCTAATGGGGAGTAGGGACAATGAGCAGTTCTTC
TRBJ2-2,.,TRBV30,.,CAWSSGYTGELFF,TGTGCCTGGAGTAGCGGGTACACCGGGGAGCTGTTTTTT
TRBJ1-1,.,TRBV4-3,.,CASSQDPTQVDTEAFF,TGCGCCAGCAGCCAAGACCCCACGCAGGTAGACACTGAAGCTTTCTTT
TRBJ1-5,.,TRBV19,few,CASSIQGSNSNQPQHF,TGTGCCAGTAGTATACAGGGCAGTAATAGCAATCAGCCCCAGCATTTT
TRBJ1-3,TRBD1,TRBV9,once,CASSPSTGGRSGNTIYF,TGTGCCAGCAGCCCGTCGACAGGGGGACGATCTGGAAACACCATATATTTT
TRBJ2-7,TRBD2,TRBV29-1,.,CSVDEGGYEQYF,TGCAGCGTTGATGAGGGAGGGTACGAGCAGTACTTC
TRBJ2-7,.,TRBV6-6,.,CASSYSATGAYEQYF,TGTGCCAGCAGTTACTCGGCAACAGGTGCCTACGAGCAGTACTTC
TRBJ2-7,.,TRBV7-2,.,CASSLVRAYEQYF,TGTGCCAGCAGCTTAGTCAGGGCCTACGAGCAGTACTTC
TRBJ2-7,.,TRBV7-2,few,CASSLVGQWDSYEQYF,TGTGCCAGCAGCTTAGTTGGACAGTGGGACTCCTACGAGCAGTACTTC
TRBJ2-1,.,TRBV5-1,few,CASRDGGGVRNEQFF,TGCGCCTCCCGCGATGGGGGGGGCGTTCGGAATGAGCAGTTCTTC
TRBJ2-5,.,TRBV2,.,CASSEALRGGETQYF,TGTGCCAGCAGTGAAGCGCTTAGGGGGGGAGAGACCCAGTACTTC
TRBJ1-1,.,TRBV12-5,.,CASAFQGVNTEAFF,TGTGCTAGTGCCTTCCAGGGCGTGAACACTGAAGCTTTCTTT
TRBJ1-3,.,TRBV5-1,few,CASSQDSSGNTIYF,TGCGCCAGCAGCCAAGACAGTTCTGGAAACACCATATATTTT
TRBJ2-1,TRBD2,TRBV7-2,.,CASSSQGRGVYNEQFF,TGTGCCAGCAGCTCCCAGGGGCGGGGGGTCTACAATGAGCAGTTCTTC
TRBJ1-1,.,TRBV27,.,CASSLSPPGTEAFF,TGTGCCAGCAGTTTATCCCCTCCGGGTACTGAAGCTTTCTTT
TRBJ1-4,.,TRBV9,.,CASSTSLGETREKLFF,TGTGCCAGCAGCACCAGCTTAGGGGAGACTAGAGAAAAACTGTTTTTT
TRBJ1-3,.,TRBV7-6,.,CASSLGSGGGNTIYF,TGTGCCAGCAGCTTAGGATCGGGGGGCGGAAACACCATATATTTT
TRBJ2-7,.,TRBV2,.,CASTLATDYEQYF,TGTGCCAGCACTTTGGCCACAGACTACGAGCAGTACTTC
TRBJ2-3,.,TRBV28,few,CASSPDYSTDTQYF,TGTGCCAGCAGCCCGGACTACTCCACAGATACGCAGTATTTT
TRBJ1-1,.,TRBV7-2,few,CASTRMTEAFF,TGTGCCAGCACCCGTATGACTGAAGCTTTCTTT
TRBJ2-7,.,TRBV4-1,.,CASSQAGGQNEQYF,TGCGCCAGCAGCCAAGCCGGGGGGCAGAACGAGCAGTACTTC
TRBJ2-7,.,TRBV5-4,.,CASSLALGAGSEQYF,TGTGCCAGCAGCTTGGCGCTGGGGGCAGGAAGCGAGCAGTACTTC
TRBJ1-1,.,TRBV19,few,CASMDMMNTEAFF,TGTGCCAGCATGGACATGATGAACACTGAAGCTTTCTTT
TRBJ1-1,.,TRBV2,.,CASSELGAVNTEAFF,TGTGCCAGCAGTGAATTAGGGGCCGTGAACACTGAAGCTTTCTTT
TRBJ1-1,.,TRBV18,.,CASSDRQGAEAFF,TGTGCCAGCTCAGATCGGCAGGGCGCTGAAGCTTTCTTT
TRBJ1-4,.,TRBV6-5,.,CASSPQGENEKLFF,TGTGCCAGCAGTCCGCAGGGTGAAAATGAAAAACTGTTTTTT
TRBJ1-1,.,TRBV6-1,.,CASTQGSVESEAFF,TGTGCCAGCACCCAAGGGAGCGTAGAAAGTGAAGCTTTCTTT
TRBJ1-2,.,TRBV5-4,.,CASRQDGSYGYTF,TGTGCCAGCAGACAGGACGGATCCTATGGCTACACCTTC
TRBJ1-2,.,TRBV29-1,.,CSVAARGEPNYGYTF,TGCAGCGTTGCCGCGCGAGGAGAGCCTAACTATGGCTACACCTTC